Each of the 18 T cell receptor beta chains below was sequenced from the same sample in a study of regulatory T cells in long-lasting Graves disease. Time point of the sample: newly diagnosed GD, antithyroid drugs for less than 3 months. The TCR library was made from RNA that had been extracted from PBMCs in TRIzol. Sequencing libraries for TCR beta were prepared with iRepertoire HTBI primers and Arm-PCR of CDR3 regions. TCRdb fed the multiplex PCR reads into MiXCR, producing one record per CDR3 protein. The sample includes some 490,000 distinct CDR3 sequences, 12% of them seen just once. The same sample was also studied in work on T cells in Graves' hyperthyroidism and ophthalmopathy.

The source was peripheral blood mononuclear cells (PBMCs), collected at new diagnosis, from a patient treated with antithyroid drugs. These receptors were obtained from a young woman with Graves disease.

This clonotype has ten or more counts. The V call is TRBV29-1, the J call TRBJ2-1, with D maybe TRBD1 (5 bases). Germline CDR1 and CDR2: SQVTM and ANQGSEA. The V and J ends lost 7 bases and 2 bases respectively, with 15 bases between them. The CDR3 is 14 residues long. CDR3 DNA: TGCAGCGGGAAGGACACCGGAACCTACAATGAGCAGTTCTTC. Translation: CSGKDTGTYNEQFF.

This rearrangement joins TRBV13 to TRBJ2-1, with 10 bases aligning to TRBD2. The CDR3 is 15 residues long. Germline V gene data show CDR1 as PRHDT and CDR2 as FYEKMQ (reference sequence). J gave up 7 bases and V 5 bases, and 8 bases lay outside the gene matches. In DNA form, the CDR3 reads TGTGCCAGCAGCCTTGCTCTAGCGGGAGTAAATGAGCAGTTCTTC. Amino acid sequence: CASSLALAGVNEQFF.

At least ten counts were recorded for this clonotype. The gene calls are TRBV9 and TRBJ2-7; 10 bases fit TRBD2. CDR1 SGDLS and CDR2 YYNGEE come from the germline V gene. The length of the CDR3 is 14 residues. The V gene end was trimmed by 2 bases and the J gene end by 4 bases; junction bases not matched to a gene: 3. The CDR3 DNA follows: TGTGCCAGCAGCGTGGGACTAGCGCAATACGAGCAGTACTTC. This codes for CASSVGLAQYEQYF.

In this sample, this clonotype turned up many times. The chain combines TRBV2 with TRBJ1-4; possible D gene TRBD1, 5 bases. V gave up 11 bases and J gave up 2 bases, with 15 bases separating them. The CDR3 contains 14 residues. The germline V gene has CDR1 SNHLY and CDR2 FYNNEI. The CDR3 region is CAGRDRATNEKLFF. CDR3 sequence (DNA): TGTGCCGGCCGGGACCGAGCTACTAATGAAAAACTGTTTTTT.

This clonotype was detected many times. This chain links TRBV28 with TRBJ2-5; D gene uncertain. This CDR3 spans 14 amino acids. Germline V gene lookup returns CDR1 MDHEN and CDR2 SYDVKM. With 3 bases removed from V and 3 bases from J, the gap between germline ends came to 11 bases. CDR3 DNA: TGTGCCAGCAGTTTCTTTGGATTAAAAGAGACCCAGTACTTC. It specifies CASSFFGLKETQYF.

The chain uses TRBV7-9 and TRBJ2-4; D unresolved. The ends were cut back, 0 bases at V and 0 bases at J, with 3 bases in the middle. Germline V gene lookup returns CDR1 SEHNR and CDR2 FQNEAQ (reference sequence). The CDR3 sequence is 14 residues long. DNA of the CDR3: TGTGCCAGCAGCTTAGCGGGAGCCAAAAACATTCAGTACTTC. Residues: CASSLAGAKNIQYF.

V gene TRBV18 combines with J gene TRBJ2-1, with 10 bases lining up with TRBD2. The CDR3 covers 17 residues. The ends lost 5 bases at V and 5 bases at J; junction bases unmatched: 12. Germline V CDR1 and CDR2: KGHSH, LQKENI. The CDR3 reads CASSLYPGTSDNNEQFF. The CDR3 region has the DNA TGTGCCAGCTCATTGTATCCCGGGACTAGCGATAACAATGAGCAGTTCTTC. The whole variable domain, remainder taken from reference TRBV18 and TRBJ2-1, is NAGVMQNPRHLVRRRGQEARLRCSPMKGHSHVYWYRQLPEEGLKFMVYLQKENIIDESGMPKERFSAEFPKEGPSILRIQQVVRGDSAAYFCASSLYPGTSDNNEQFFGPGTRLTVL.

The chain links TRBV12-3 or TRBV12-4 to TRBJ2-2; 12 bases line up with TRBD2. Trimming at V came to 6 bases and at J to 5 bases, leaving 7 bases not matched to a gene. CDR3 length equals 16 residues. Written as DNA, the CDR3 is TGTGCCAGCAGAGCCGGCACTAGCGGGAGGACCGGGGAGCTGTTTTTT. It specifies CASRAGTSGRTGELFF.

Ten or more counts support this clonotype. V gene TRBV20-1 combines with J gene TRBJ1-1; no definite D call. The CDR3 totals 14 residues. The V end was cut by 1 base, the J end by 0 bases, with 9 bases between. CDR1 and CDR2 from the germline V gene are DFQATT and SNEGSKA (reference sequence). The CDR3 is CSARGQIMNTEAFF. DNA for the CDR3: TGCAGTGCTAGAGGGCAGATCATGAACACTGAAGCTTTCTTT.

This clonotype appeared many times. V and J are TRBV20-1 and TRBJ1-1, with D tentatively TRBD1 (5 bases). V was pared by 0 bases and J by 0 bases, with 11 bases between. Germline loops: CDR1 DFQATT, CDR2 SNEGSKA (reference sequence). This CDR3 has 15 amino acids. CDR3 sequence reads: CSARDLQEMNTEAFF. CDR3 coding DNA: TGCAGTGCTAGAGATCTACAGGAAATGAACACTGAAGCTTTCTTT.

This clonotype was picked up many times. The chain links TRBV11-3 to TRBJ2-1; TRBD2 agrees at 7 bases. The CDR3 extends over 16 amino acids. Trimming removed 5 bases from V and 6 bases from J; junction bases left unmatched: 13. The germline V gene has CDR1 SGHNT and CDR2 YENEEA. Here the CDR3 reads CASSPHWEGLSNEQFF. The CDR3 coding sequence is TGTGCCAGCAGCCCCCATTGGGAGGGCCTGTCCAATGAGCAGTTCTTC.

The chain carries TRBV5-1 and TRBJ2-2; possible D gene TRBD1, 5 bases. This CDR3 region has 13 residues. V was clipped by 4 bases and J by 7 bases, with 11 bases between them. Germline V gene data show CDR1 as SGHRS and CDR2 as YFSETQ. The CDR3 sequence: CASSPRGSGELFF. The CDR3 bases are TGCGCCAGCAGCCCAAGGGGCAGCGGGGAGCTGTTTTTT.

This clonotype occurred a few times. This sequence joins TRBV2 and TRBJ2-1, with 8 bases aligning to TRBD2. The length of the CDR3 is 15 residues. Germline lookup yields CDR1 SNHLY and CDR2 FYNNEI. V was pared by 3 bases and J by 5 bases, with 6 bases of the junction left unmatched. The CDR3 nucleotides read TGTGCCAGCAGTGACACTAGCGGTCGAAACAATGAGCAGTTCTTC. Residues: CASSDTSGRNNEQFF.

This clonotype came up many times. The chain has TRBV20-1 and TRBJ2-7; 7 bases line up with TRBD1. The junction had 11 bases not matched to a gene; V was cut back by 6 bases and J by 12 bases. The CDR3 spans 11 residues. CDR1 is DFQATT and CDR2 is SNEGSKA in the germline V gene (reference sequence). CDR3 nucleotide sequence: TGCAGTGCATACGGGTTAAGGGGGCTGTACTTC. Protein: CSAYGLRGLYF.

This clonotype was observed at least ten times. The CDR3 nucleotides read TGCAGCGCTCCCGCGGGGACAGGTCTTCCAGATACGCAGTATTTT. Protein: CSAPAGTGLPDTQYF. The chain combines TRBV29-1 with TRBJ2-7; 8 positions match TRBD1. With the DNA end fitting TRBJ2-3 better, the J assignment may be wrong. The CDR3 runs to 15 residues. The V gene's germline CDR1 is SQVTM and CDR2 ANQGSEA.

This clonotype has a count of ten or more. The CDR3, as DNA: TGTGCCAGCAGTCCGGGGACAGCTAGCACAGATACGCAGTATTTT. The encoded protein is CASSPGTASTDTQYF. The rearrangement uses TRBV27 and TRBJ2-3; 7 positions match TRBD1. The CDR3 is made up of 15 amino acids. Germline trimming cut 5 bases from V and 0 bases from J; bases unmatched to any gene: 5. The germline V gene encodes CDR1 MNHEY and CDR2 SMNVEV (reference sequence).

This clonotype was recorded at least ten times. The chain employs TRBV24-1 and TRBJ2-7, with 9 bases fitting TRBD2. Germline V gene lookup returns CDR1 KGHDR and CDR2 SFDVKD. The CDR3 consists of 13 residues. The J segment lost 5 bases and the V segment lost 6 bases, leaving 4 bases of the junction unmatched. The CDR3 nucleotides are TGTGCCACCAGTCCTAGCGGGATCCACGAGCAGTACTTC. Its translation: CATSPSGIHEQYF.

This clonotype was detected ten times or more. Mismatch with germline at one junction end may stem from a read error. The chain recombines TRBV10-3 with TRBJ2-1; perhaps TRBD2 as D (5 bases). Germline-derived CDR1 and CDR2 are ENHRY and SYGVKD. The CDR3 totals 12 residues. DNA of the CDR3: TGTGCCATCAGTGAGTCGTTAAGCGGCAAGGTCTTC. Protein: CAISESLSGKVF.